This passage covers 20 T cell receptor beta chains from one sample sequenced in a study of T-cell reconstitution after alpha-beta-depleted transplantation in children. Library preparation (for TCRbeta) was performed with unique molecular identifiers. TCRdb independently ran MiXCR on the PCR reads; one entry per CDR3 protein. In the table there are a few hundred thousand distinct CDR3 sequences, more than 20% of which are singletons. Specimen: PBMCs, mostly from graft donor cells, collected 360 days after TCRalphabeta/CD19-depleted stem cell transplant. Receptor source: a female patient aged 2-10 years who had a stem cell transplant for congenital amegakaryocytic thrombocytopenia, so the T cells may come from the graft donor.

The chain joins TRBV9 to TRBJ2-7, with no clear D. V lost 4 bases, J lost 4 bases, and 21 bases lay in between. Germline V gene sequence: CDR1 SGDLS, CDR2 YYNGEE. CDR3 length: 16 amino acids. The chain's CDR3 is CASSSSWASTLYEQYF. The DNA for the CDR3 is TGTGCCAGCAGCTCGAGTTGGGCTTCTACTCTGTACGAGCAGTACTTC.

This clonotype was found many times. V is TRBV4-3 and J is TRBJ2-7, with TRBD2 matching 10 bases. Germline lookup yields CDR1 LGHNA and CDR2 YSLEER. The CDR3 consists of 18 residues. The V segment lost 0 bases and the J segment 1 base; nucleotides outside the gene matches: 9. DNA of the CDR3: TGCGCCAGCAGCCAAGATCTTTTAGCGGGAGGCCTATCCTACGAGCAGTACTTC. Residues: CASSQDLLAGGLSYEQYF.

This clonotype was observed a few times. The chain is built from TRBV29-1 and TRBJ2-7; D is uncertain. The germline gives CDR1 SQVTM, CDR2 ANQGSEA. The CDR3 runs 13 residues. V was pared by 0 bases and J by 3 bases, with 9 bases between. In nucleotides, the CDR3 is TGCAGCGTTGAAGAGTCCCAGAGCTACGAGCAGTACTTC. Its translation is CSVEESQSYEQYF.

This clonotype was picked up many times. The chain employs TRBV28 and TRBJ1-6; possible D gene TRBD1, 5 bases. The CDR3 has 12 amino acids. Germline V CDR1 and CDR2: MDHEN, SYDVKM. The V and J ends lost 6 bases and 12 bases respectively, with 12 bases between them. The CDR3 coding sequence is TGTGCCAGCAGCTCGGGACTTCTACCCCTCCACTTT. Translation: CASSSGLLPLHF.

This clonotype was seen only once. This chain links TRBV5-1 with TRBJ2-7, with 8 positions matching TRBD1. CDR3 length: 16 amino acids. Trimming at V came to 1 base and at J to 2 bases, leaving 8 bases not matched to a gene. In germline, CDR1 is SGHRS, CDR2 YFSETQ. The CDR3 reads CASSLSPGQVPYEQYF. For the CDR3, the DNA is TGCGCCAGCAGCTTGTCCCCGGGACAGGTCCCCTACGAGCAGTACTTC.

The chain uses TRBV20-1 and TRBJ1-5; a possible D gene is TRBD1 (5 bases). The CDR3 totals 13 residues. In germline, CDR1 is DFQATT, CDR2 SNEGSKA (reference sequence). Trimming stripped 3 bases from V and 4 bases from J, with 10 bases between. The CDR3 DNA sequence: TGCAGTGCTAGTGGGGCATCTAATCAGCCCCAGCATTTT. Translated: CSASGASNQPQHF.

The V gene is TRBV14, the J gene TRBJ2-5, with D uncertain. The CDR3 loop spans 13 amino acids. Looked up from germline, CDR1 is SGHDN and CDR2 is FVKESK. Deletions cut 1 base from V and 2 bases from J, with 5 bases between. CDR3 nucleotide sequence: TGTGCCAGCAGCCAAGGTCGGCAAGAGACCCAGTACTTC. Protein product: CASSQGRQETQYF.

The table lists this clonotype with a few counts. V gene TRBV27 combines with J gene TRBJ2-1, with TRBD2 matching 12 bases. The CDR3 is 17 amino acids. Germline V gives CDR1 MNHEY, CDR2 SMNVEV (reference sequence). J was trimmed by 0 bases and V by 10 bases; bases with no gene match: 10. This CDR3 is CATTRLAGVSSYNEQFF. In nucleotides, the CDR3 is TGTGCCACGACGAGACTAGCGGGGGTGAGCTCCTACAATGAGCAGTTCTTC.

The chain has TRBV10-3 and TRBJ1-1; TRBD1 aligns across 7 bases. There are 14 residues in the CDR3. The ends lost 10 bases at V and 4 bases at J; junction bases unmatched: 12. Germline V lookup: CDR1 ENHRY, CDR2 SYGVKD. In DNA, the CDR3 is TGTGCCACCGGATTGACAGGGATTCGCACTGAAGCTTTCTTT. The encoded protein is CATGLTGIRTEAFF.

The chain couples TRBV6-2 or TRBV6-3 to TRBJ2-1, with 7 bases that match TRBD2. The CDR3 consists of 16 residues. Germline-derived CDR1 and CDR2 are MNHEY and SVGEGT. V was pared by 7 bases and J by 4 bases, with 13 bases of the junction left unmatched. The CDR3 spells CASNPANRGVYNEQFF. Written as DNA, the CDR3 is TGTGCCAGCAACCCAGCTAACCGGGGGGTTTACAATGAGCAGTTCTTC.

In its sample, this clonotype was seen many times. The chain carries TRBV20-1 and TRBJ2-7; maybe TRBD1 (7 bases). V was shortened by 0 bases and J by 4 bases, with 22 bases between the two germline ends. Germline lookup yields CDR1 DFQATT and CDR2 SNEGSKA (reference sequence). This CDR3 is built from 17 residues. The CDR3 here is CSARDLGTAGKSYEQYF. The CDR3 DNA is TGCAGTGCTAGAGATCTGGGGACAGCGGGTAAATCGTACGAGCAGTACTTC.

This clonotype was recorded a few times. V usage is TRBV6-1 and J usage is TRBJ2-7; D is unclear. There are 12 residues in the CDR3. Germline values: CDR1 MNHNS, CDR2 SASEGT. Between the trimmed V and J ends, which lost 2 bases and 3 bases, there was a span of 5 bases. The CDR3 protein is CASSEWVYEQYF. The CDR3, as DNA: TGTGCCAGCAGTGAATGGGTCTACGAGCAGTACTTC.

CDR3 coding DNA: TGCAGTGCTAGGGTCCCCATGGCGGGGGCCAGAGATACGCAGTATTTT. Translated: CSARVPMAGARDTQYF. The chain couples TRBV20-1 to TRBJ2-3, with a tentative D call TRBD2 (7 bases). Per the germline V gene, CDR1 is DFQATT and CDR2 is SNEGSKA (reference sequence). This CDR3 spans 16 amino acids. Trimming removed 3 bases from V and 5 bases from J, with 21 bases in between.

This clonotype was recorded a few times. This chain connects TRBV6-1 to TRBJ2-2; 9 bases align to TRBD1. The junction had 5 bases not matched to a gene; V was cut back by 5 bases and J by 4 bases. The CDR3 loop spans 15 amino acids. Germline V gene sequence: CDR1 MNHNS, CDR2 SASEGT. CDR3 sequence: CASSPGTGLTGELFF. In nucleotides, the CDR3 is TGTGCCAGCAGTCCCGGGACAGGGCTCACCGGGGAGCTGTTTTTT.

The chain uses TRBV7-9 and TRBJ2-7; TRBD2 matches at 7 bases. The CDR3 totals 12 residues. V lost 3 bases and J lost 9; bases outside the gene matches: 5. Germline CDR1 reads SEHNR; CDR2 reads FQNEAQ (reference sequence). The DNA of the CDR3 is TGTGCCAGCAGCTTTGGCGGGGGAGGGCAGTACTTC. Amino acid sequence: CASSFGGGGQYF.

DNA of the CDR3: TGTGCCAGCAGTCCCCGGGACAGGGTCAATCATGAGCAGTTCTTC. Its protein product is CASSPRDRVNHEQFF. The chain has TRBV12-3 or TRBV12-4 and TRBJ2-1, with TRBD1 identical over 9 bases. The CDR3 loop spans 15 amino acids. The trim removed 5 bases at V and 8 bases at J, leaving 10 bases unmatched.

With respect to this clonotype: The junction departs from the called germline gene at one end, perhaps through a read error. The gene calls are TRBV3-1 and TRBJ2-1, with 9 bases identical to TRBD2. CDR1 is LGHDT, CDR2 YNNKEL, per germline (reference sequence). This CDR3 contains 16 residues. The CDR3 loop is CAISQEGAGGYNEQFF. The CDR3 DNA follows: TGTGCCATCAGCCAAGAGGGAGCGGGGGGATACAATGAGCAGTTCTTC.

The rearrangement uses TRBV19 and TRBJ2-2; TRBD2 matches 11 bases. The CDR3 spans 15 residues. Germline V gene data show CDR1 as LNHDA and CDR2 as SQIVND (reference sequence). Trimming at V came to 5 bases and at J to 7 bases, leaving 6 bases not matched to a gene. CDR3 sequence reads: CASSVPGLAVGELFF. Written as DNA, the CDR3 is TGTGCCAGTAGTGTGCCGGGACTAGCGGTCGGGGAGCTGTTTTTT. The full variable domain, rest sourced from reference TRBV19 and TRBJ2-2, is DGGITQSPKYLFRKEGQNVTLSCEQNLNHDAMYWYRQDPGQGLRLIYYSQIVNDFQKGDIAEGYSVSREKKESFPLTVTSAQKNPTAFYLCASSVPGLAVGELFFGEGSRLTVL.

This clonotype has a handful of counts. The junction does not match germline at one end; this may be a read error. The rearrangement joins TRBV6-2 or TRBV6-3 to TRBJ2-7, with D tentatively TRBD1 or TRBD2 (5 bases each). The CDR3 has 10 residues. Germline CDR1 reads MNHEY; CDR2 reads SVGEGT. CDR3 coding DNA: TGTGCCAGCAGAAGGGACGGCGAAGTCTTC. Translating gives CASRRDGEVF.

This chain connects TRBV12-3 or TRBV12-4 to TRBJ2-3, with TRBD2 matching over 11 bases. The length of the CDR3 is 16 residues. Losses at the gene ends were 2 bases for V and 10 bases for J; bases not matched to a gene: 11. CDR3 residues: CASSLSSGGLSGAQYF. The CDR3 DNA is TGTGCCAGCAGTTTATCTAGCGGGGGGCTCTCGGGGGCGCAGTATTTT.